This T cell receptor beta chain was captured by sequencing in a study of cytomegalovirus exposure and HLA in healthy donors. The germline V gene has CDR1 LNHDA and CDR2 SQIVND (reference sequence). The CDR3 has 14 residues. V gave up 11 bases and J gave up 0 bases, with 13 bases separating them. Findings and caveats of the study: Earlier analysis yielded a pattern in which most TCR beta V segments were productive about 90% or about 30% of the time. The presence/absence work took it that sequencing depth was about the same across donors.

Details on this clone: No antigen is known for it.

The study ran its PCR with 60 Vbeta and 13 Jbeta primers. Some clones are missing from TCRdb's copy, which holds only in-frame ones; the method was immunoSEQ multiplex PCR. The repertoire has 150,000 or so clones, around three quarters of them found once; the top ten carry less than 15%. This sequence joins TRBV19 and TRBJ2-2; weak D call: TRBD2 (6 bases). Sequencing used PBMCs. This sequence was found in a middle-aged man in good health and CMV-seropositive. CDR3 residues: CAVPGLPNTGELFF. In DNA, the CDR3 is TGTGCCGTCCCGGGACTCCCGAACACCGGGGAGCTGTTTTTT.